This record covers a single TCR beta chain. Its recognized antigen is unknown. No much larger clonotype is one base removed from it; base qualities were not supplied. A distance of 5 bases separates the germline ends of V and J, which lose 1 base and 5 bases respectively. Taken from cysteine to phenylalanine, the CDR3 has 13 residues. Just CDR3 DNA is preserved here, 39 bases in frame from base 1. For CDR1 and CDR2, the germline V gene lists SGHNT and YENEEA. These data are taken from a study of technical replicates of blood from several donors (dated 2017 in TCRdb). The library was built by means of the immunoSEQ multiplex PCR assay. TCRdb took over this immuneACCESS table, retaining in-frame rearrangements with V and J assigned. Such tables are incomplete; in checked studies, under half of the missing clones stem from an unresolved V gene, and the remainder is unexplained. The sample table holds around 58,000 clones, of which about 86% were seen once. The top ten clones comprise about 5% of the sample.

The V gene is TRBV11-3 and the J gene is TRBJ2-2; matching of 5 bases hints at TRBD1 as the D gene. The receptor was isolated from a human donor in good health. Some clones in this sample may be carry-over from other donors' samples. The material sequenced was PBMCs. The nucleotides are TGTGCCAGCAGCTTAGCAGGGACCGGGGAGCTGTTTTTT. It specifies CASSLAGTGELFF.